The 28 T cell receptor beta chains below come from one sample, sequenced in a study of monozygotic twins with inflammatory bowel disease. Reprocessing the 5' RACE reads, TCRdb reports a single entry for every CDR3 protein and omits DNA. The sample has about 110,000 distinct CDR3 sequences. Specimen: blood. Receptors were obtained from a human donor with ulcerative colitis or Crohn's disease, or a healthy co-twin of an affected twin (not recorded which).

The chain recombines TRBV11-1 with TRBJ2-4; with no DNA, the TCRdb D assignment of TRBD2 cannot be verified. The CDR3 has 18 amino acids. Germline V CDR1 and CDR2: SGHAT, FQDESV (reference sequence). CDR3 amino acids: CASSPPFRLAGGRNIQYF.

V gene TRBV20-1 combines with J gene TRBJ2-5; lacking DNA, the TRBD1 call made by TCRdb goes unchecked. This CDR3 region has 12 residues. Germline CDR1 DFQATT, CDR2 SNEGSKA (reference sequence). CDR3 loop: CSASEGDRAQYF.

The chain carries TRBV7-2 and TRBJ2-1. This CDR3 contains 13 residues. The germline V gene encodes CDR1 SGHTA and CDR2 FQGNSA. The CDR3 sequence: CASSLGWYNEQFF.

The chain recombines TRBV24-1 with TRBJ2-6; TCRdb's D gene call, TRBD1, goes unchecked for lack of DNA. Germline V gene data show CDR1 as KGHDR and CDR2 as SFDVKD. The CDR3 contains 15 residues. This chain's CDR3 is CATSATGAGANVLTF.

V usage is TRBV5-1 and J usage is TRBJ2-3; TCRdb lists TRBD2, though no DNA is available to test this call. Per germline, CDR1 SGHRS and CDR2 YFSETQ. This CDR3 has 13 residues. This CDR3 is CASSFRLADTQYF.

V and J are TRBV7-3 and TRBJ1-2; TCRdb reports TRBD1, a call that lacks DNA to check it against. Germline assignment: CDR1 SGHTA and CDR2 FQGTGA. This CDR3 is 13 amino acids long. The CDR3 reads CASSLGDNHGYTF.

V usage is TRBV5-1 and J usage is TRBJ2-3; TCRdb's D call, TRBD1, is unchecked because there is no DNA. The germline gives CDR1 SGHRS, CDR2 YFSETQ. CDR3 size: 16 residues. The CDR3: CASSVLTGRDTDTQYF.

The CDR3 loop reads CASSLPTREFRNTDTQYF. The rearrangement links TRBV5-1 to TRBJ2-3. Germline values: CDR1 SGHRS, CDR2 YFSETQ. The CDR3 consists of 18 residues.

This chain uses TRBV12-3 or TRBV12-4 with TRBJ1-1. There are 14 residues in the CDR3. The CDR3 reads CASSLRLGHTEAFF.

This chain uses TRBV12-3 or TRBV12-4 with TRBJ1-3; TCRdb proposes TRBD1, but this gene call is untestable without DNA. This CDR3 spans 15 amino acids. Here the CDR3 reads CASSRQGAGGNTIYF.

The V and J genes are TRBV4-1 and TRBJ1-5; the D gene TCRdb calls, TRBD1, cannot be checked with no DNA. This CDR3 region has 16 residues. Germline lookup yields CDR1 MGHRA and CDR2 YSYEKL. CDR3 sequence: CASSQNPWTGNQPQHF.

V and J are TRBV28 and TRBJ2-3. Germline CDR1 is MDHEN and CDR2 is SYDVKM. The CDR3 extends over 15 amino acids. The CDR3: CASSSMRSRTDTQYF.

The genes are TRBV7-2 and TRBJ1-1. The length of the CDR3 is 16 residues. CDR1 and CDR2 (germline): SGHTA, FQGNSA. The CDR3 here is CASSPRRGGSNTEAFF.

The V and J genes are TRBV7-9 and TRBJ1-1. From germline, CDR1 is SEHNR and CDR2 FQNEAQ (reference sequence). The CDR3 covers 13 residues. This CDR3 reads CASSWPSGTEAFF.

The rearrangement joins TRBV5-6 to TRBJ1-6; TCRdb proposes TRBD1, but this gene call is untestable without DNA. Germline CDR1 is SGHDT and CDR2 is YYEEEE. The CDR3 spans 16 residues. The CDR3 sequence: CASSLNLGQYNSPLHF.

This chain connects TRBV28 to TRBJ2-1; the D gene TCRdb calls, TRBD2, cannot be checked with no DNA. Germline V lookup: CDR1 MDHEN, CDR2 SYDVKM. The CDR3 has 16 residues. This chain's CDR3 is CANSLTSGSRINEQFF.

The V call is TRBV28, the J call TRBJ2-1; TCRdb's D call of TRBD1 is untestable without DNA. CDR1 is MDHEN, CDR2 SYDVKM, per germline. This CDR3 is built from 14 residues. The CDR3 here is CASSPGQYKMKQFF.

The rearrangement links TRBV5-6 to TRBJ2-1. The CDR3 runs 16 residues. CDR1 SGHDT and CDR2 YYEEEE come from the germline V gene. CDR3 protein: CASSLDPTDINNEQFF.

CDR3 in amino acids: CAGSLGTYGYTF. This rearrangement joins TRBV12-3 or TRBV12-4 to TRBJ1-2. The CDR3 totals 12 residues.

The J gene is TRBJ1-2, the V gene TRBV7-9. The CDR3 is made up of 17 amino acids. Germline loops: CDR1 SEHNR, CDR2 FQNEAQ (reference sequence). The CDR3 loop reads CASSARGGRTVSWGYTF.

The chain couples TRBV7-2 to TRBJ2-5. CDR1 SGHTA and CDR2 FQGNSA come from the germline V gene. The CDR3 runs 13 residues. This CDR3 reads CASSLAYQETQYF. The full variable domain, rest sourced from reference TRBV7-2 and TRBJ2-5, is GAGVSQSPSNKVTEKGKDVELRCDPISGHTALYWYRQSLGQGLEFLIYFQGNSAPDKSGLPSDRFSAERTGGSVSTLTIQRTQQEDSAVYLCASSLAYQETQYFGPGTRLLVL.

V usage is TRBV6-4 and J usage is TRBJ2-1; TCRdb gives TRBD2 as the D gene, but with no DNA this cannot be confirmed. The CDR3 spans 16 residues. From germline, CDR1 is MRHNA and CDR2 SNTAGT. CDR3 sequence: CASSDQPATSGGEQFF.

The V call is TRBV9, the J call TRBJ2-1; TCRdb returns TRBD2, unconfirmable since there is no DNA. Looked up from germline, CDR1 is SGDLS and CDR2 is YYNGEE. The CDR3 runs to 16 residues. This CDR3 is CASSPRVGAAYNEQFF.

The chain employs TRBV20-1 and TRBJ1-1; as DNA is missing, the TRBD1 call by TCRdb cannot be tested. The CDR3 has 14 residues. The V gene's germline CDR1 is DFQATT and CDR2 SNEGSKA (reference sequence). CDR3 residues: CSASLLSGTGPAFF.

V is TRBV6-5 and J is TRBJ1-3; TCRdb's D call, TRBD1, is unchecked because there is no DNA. This CDR3 spans 13 amino acids. Germline-derived CDR1 and CDR2 are MNHEY and SVGAGI. CDR3 amino acids: CASQAGAGNTIYF.

The chain carries TRBV30 and TRBJ2-1. The germline CDR1 and CDR2 sequences are GTSNPN and SVGIG (reference sequence). The CDR3 runs to 16 residues. The CDR3 protein is CAWRQDPESSYNEQFF.

The V and J genes are TRBV20-1 and TRBJ1-2; no DNA is available, so the TRBD1 call from TCRdb remains unchecked. CDR3 size: 14 residues. Germline-derived CDR1 and CDR2 are DFQATT and SNEGSKA (reference sequence). CDR3 sequence reads: CSTGGARGNYGYTF.

J is TRBJ2-3 and V is TRBV10-3. CDR1 is ENHRY, CDR2 SYGVKD, per germline. The CDR3 is 17 residues long. CDR3 in amino acids: CAISEYGGHEDADTQYF.